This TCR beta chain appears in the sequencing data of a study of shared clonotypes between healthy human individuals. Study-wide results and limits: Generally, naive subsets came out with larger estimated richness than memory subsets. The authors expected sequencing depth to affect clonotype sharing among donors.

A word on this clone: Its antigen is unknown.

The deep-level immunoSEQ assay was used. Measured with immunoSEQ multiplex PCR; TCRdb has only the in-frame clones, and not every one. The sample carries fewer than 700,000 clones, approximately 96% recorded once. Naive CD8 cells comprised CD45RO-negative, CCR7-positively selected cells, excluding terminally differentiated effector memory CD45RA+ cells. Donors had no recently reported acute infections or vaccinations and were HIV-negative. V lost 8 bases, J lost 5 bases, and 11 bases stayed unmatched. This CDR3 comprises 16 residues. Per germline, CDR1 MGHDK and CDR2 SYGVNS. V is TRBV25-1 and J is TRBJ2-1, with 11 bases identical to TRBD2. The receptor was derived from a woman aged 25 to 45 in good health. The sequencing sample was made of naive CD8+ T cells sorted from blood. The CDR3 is CASEYLAGGKNNEQFF. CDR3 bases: TGTGCCAGCGAATACTTAGCGGGAGGGAAGAACAATGAGCAGTTCTTC.